This entry describes one T cell receptor beta chain. This clonotype has a handful of counts. Its binding antigen is unknown. Base qualities are not recorded, but no much larger clone differs from it by a single base. The library was generated by 5' RACE. The sample was run on an Illumina HiSeq 2500. A second PCR of roughly 6 to 12 cycles was performed with a sample-barcoded 5' primer and a J-beta primer mix. Each TCR beta cDNA molecule received a unique molecular identifier from a template-switch 5' adaptor carrying 12 random nucleotides. Each sample yielded at least 2.5 million CDR3-containing paired-end reads. First-strand cDNA synthesis was performed from all RNA using the Mint cDNA synthesis kit, with priming by a TRBC-specific oligonucleotide. All cDNA was treated with uracil-DNA glycosylase and then went through a first 18-cycle PCR with the universal primers M1SS and BC2_uni_R. As for the authors' bioinformatics: For normalization, 1 million high-quality reads were randomly selected from each sample, with every read carrying a distinct molecular identifier. Reads with shared molecular identifiers were discarded instead of being binned into consensus sequences. CDR3 identification, clonotype clustering and error correction used MiTCR with a Q25 quality threshold and the strictest error-elimination algorithm. A nonparametric unseen species model using Euler transformation provided a lower-bound estimate of total TCR beta diversity. The public reads were run again by TCRdb, first through fastp at Q25 and then through MiXCR, and only productive beta chains were kept. Records with the same CDR3 protein are collapsed into one entry carrying the most frequent genes and DNA. TCRdb's processing, not the authors' own work, is the source of the V and J calls. This sample has 800,000 to 1,000,000 distinct CDR3 sequences in its table, and 40% to 60% of those were observed once. Around an eighth of the sample goes to the ten largest clones.

Systemically healthy Caucasian individuals from Russia, 35 to 50 in total and aged roughly 6 to 100 years, were included as donors. Each donor gave 9 to 10 milliliters of peripheral blood, collected into EDTA-treated Vacutainer tubes. Ficoll-Paque density-gradient centrifugation was used to isolate PBMCs, with at least 6 million obtained per sample. Total RNA, at least 5 micrograms per sample, was extracted from PBMCs with Trizol reagent. The percentages of naive CD45RAhigh/CD27high T cells were determined by flow cytometry on a PBMC aliquot from every donor. This entry comes from a study of blood T cells in healthy people across ages (dated by TCRdb to between 2015 and 2016). Background for the entire study: Template switching captured roughly one uniquely barcoded TCR beta cDNA molecule per two T cells in model experiments. The donors were split into four age groups: young (average around 15 years), middle-aged (nearly 40), aged (around 67) and long-lived (approximately 89). The study measured age-related changes in TCR beta repertoire diversity using deep sequencing normalized with unique cDNA molecular identifiers. Two additional independent replicas of 1 million unique cDNA reads from the same blood draw were analyzed for two donors (one aged 18 to 29 and one aged 80 or older). Donors of different ages were randomly distributed across sequencing lanes to avoid experimental bias. What the work shows at the level of the full study, not this receptor alone: Observed TCR beta diversity per million T cells fell roughly linearly with age, and a significant reduction was already apparent by age roughly 40. Conclusive comparison of naive and antigen-experienced compartments was prevented by the profiling of bulk unsorted PBMCs. The percentage of naive T cells measured by flow cytometry correlated strongly with observed TCR beta diversity. Estimates of total diversity based on one million sequenced T cells were considered lower bounds and underestimates. Donor CMV infection status was unknown, potentially confounding age-related changes in expanded clonotypes. Compared with the aged group, more naive CD4+ T cells, fewer expanded clones and increased TCR diversity were shown by the long-lived group, suggesting age selection.

The sample consisted of blood. This TCR was sampled from a young man in good health.

The DNA sequence reads TGTGCCAGCAGCGTAGAGGCAGGGGGCTACACCTTC. This encodes CASSVEAGGYTF. The chain is encoded by TRBV9 joined to TRBJ1-2, and possibly TRBD1, on 5 matching bases. Reading the germline V gene gives CDR1 SGDLS and CDR2 YYNGEE. At the junction V is shortened by 0 bases and J by 8 bases, with 8 bases in between. There are 12 amino acids in the CDR3, from cysteine to phenylalanine inclusive. Only CDR3 DNA remains: 36 bases, in frame from the first base.